This T cell receptor beta chain was sequenced for a study of immune evolution from preneoplasia to lung adenocarcinoma. Overall study findings and caveats: Highest clonality occurred in KRAS-mutant, not EGFR-mutant or double wild-type, nodules. From normal lung to invasive adenocarcinoma, top clone frequencies appeared to decrease.

The germline V gene has CDR1 SGHAT and CDR2 FQNNGV. CDR3 length: 13 residues. V dropped 0 bases and J dropped 2 bases, with 4 bases sitting between them. This clone was seen more than once but under ten times. Its specificity is unknown. TCRdb's copy holds only in-frame clones and misses some; the assay was immunoSEQ multiplex PCR. The table has roughly 5,000 clones, 88% seen once. Resections took place in Japan or China from about 2014 to 2018. Two lung cancer pathologists independently confirmed each histologic diagnosis. Sequenced material: FFPE atypical adenomatous hyperplasia tissue from the lung. The subset is: atypical adenomatous hyperplasia (AAH), lung preneoplasia. V and J are TRBV11-2 and TRBJ1-2, with no clear D. This clonotype originated in an older person with lung adenocarcinoma. CDR3 protein: CASSLDRNYGYTF. CDR3 in DNA: TGTGCCAGCAGCTTAGATCGCAACTATGGCTACACCTTC. Filled out from reference TRBV11-2 and TRBJ1-2, the complete variable domain reads EAGVAQSPRYKIIEKRQSVAFWCNPISGHATLYWYQQILGQGPKLLIQFQNNGVVDDSQLPKDRFSAERLKGVDSTLKIQPAKLEDSAVYLCASSLDRNYGYTFGSGTRLTVV.